This T cell receptor beta chain was sequenced for a study of Graves' ophthalmopathy and Graves' hyperthyroidism. This clonotype has a count of ten or more. From RNA, the CDR3 regions of TCR beta chains were amplified and sequenced. A first-round RT-PCR used HTBI primers, followed by a second-round multiplex PCR. Via MiXCR, TCRdb re-called the multiplex PCR reads, giving one row per CDR3 protein. The sample includes almost 400,000 distinct CDR3 sequences, around 16% seen only once; the top ten take about 1.6%. Germline V gene sequence: CDR1 MDHEN, CDR2 SYDVKM. The CDR3 sequence is 18 residues long. V shed 5 bases and J 3 bases; nucleotides not matched to a gene: 12.

The chain is built from TRBV28 and TRBJ2-7; 14 nucleotides align to TRBD2. Source material: peripheral blood. This clonotype originated in a woman between 18 and 29 years old with Graves' ophthalmopathy. In nucleotides, the CDR3 is TGTGCCAGCAGTCTCCATGGACTAGCGGGAGGCGTATACTACGAGCAGTACTTC. Protein product: CASSLHGLAGGVYYEQYF.